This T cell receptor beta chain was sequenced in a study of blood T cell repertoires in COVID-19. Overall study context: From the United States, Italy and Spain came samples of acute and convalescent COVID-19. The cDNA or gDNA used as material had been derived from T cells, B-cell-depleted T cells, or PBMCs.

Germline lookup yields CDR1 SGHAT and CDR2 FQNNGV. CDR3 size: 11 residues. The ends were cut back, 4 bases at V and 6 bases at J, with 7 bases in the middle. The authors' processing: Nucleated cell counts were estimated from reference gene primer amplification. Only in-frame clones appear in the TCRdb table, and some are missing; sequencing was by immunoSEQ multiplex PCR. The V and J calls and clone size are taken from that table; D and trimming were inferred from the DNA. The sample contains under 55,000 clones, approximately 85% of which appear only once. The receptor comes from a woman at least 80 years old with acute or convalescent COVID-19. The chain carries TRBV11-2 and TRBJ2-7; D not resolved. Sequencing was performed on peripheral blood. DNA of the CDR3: TGTGCCAGCAGCTCCATTTTCGAGCAGTACTTC. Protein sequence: CASSSIFEQYF.